One and the same sample provided the 17 T cell receptor beta chains below, sequenced in a study of blood T cell repertoires in COVID-19. This table comes from immunoSEQ multiplex PCR, and its TCRdb copy is limited to in-frame clones, with some not included. This sample has around 99,000 clones, with more than 70% found just once. Sequencing was performed on peripheral blood. The receptors derive from a human donor in a cohort sampled during active COVID-19.

The table lists this clone with a few counts. The J gene is TRBJ2-5, the V gene TRBV29-1, with no clear D. There are 11 residues in the CDR3. Germline V gene lookup returns CDR1 SQVTM and CDR2 ANQGSEA. Between the trimmed V and J ends, which lost 4 bases and 5 bases, there was a span of 8 bases. The CDR3 reads CSVGRWETQYF. The CDR3 DNA follows: TGCAGCGTTGGCCGGTGGGAGACCCAGTACTTC.

The chain combines TRBV18 with TRBJ1-5; no reliable D call. This CDR3 is 15 amino acids long. Germline V lookup: CDR1 KGHSH, CDR2 LQKENI. V was trimmed by 3 bases and J by 0 bases, leaving 9 bases between them. The DNA of the CDR3 is TGTGCCAGCTCACCCACCGCGGCTAGCAATCAGCCCCAGCATTTT. It is translated as CASSPTAASNQPQHF.

The genes are TRBV19 and TRBJ1-1; D is possibly TRBD1 (5 bases). V lost 6 bases, J lost 1 base, and 9 bases lay in between. CDR3 length: 13 residues. Germline V lookup: CDR1 LNHDA, CDR2 SQIVND (reference sequence). As DNA, the CDR3 is TGTGCCAGTAGGACCCAGGGGAACACTGAAGCTTTCTTT. Protein: CASRTQGNTEAFF.

The CDR3 is CASSVSPGQANEKLFF. In DNA, the CDR3 is TGCGCCAGCAGCGTCAGCCCGGGACAGGCTAATGAAAAACTGTTTTTT. The rearrangement uses TRBV4-3 and TRBJ1-4, with TRBD1 identical over 8 bases. From germline, CDR1 is LGHNA and CDR2 YSLEER. The V segment lost 5 bases and the J segment 3 bases; nucleotides outside the gene matches: 8. The CDR3 is 16 amino acids.

A note on this clone: In the same sample, other DNA sequences code for this CDR3. The chain has TRBV9 and TRBJ2-1, with 8 bases fitting TRBD2. V dropped 0 bases and J dropped 7; count of bases not matched to a gene: 6. Germline V lookup: CDR1 SGDLS, CDR2 YYNGEE. The CDR3 totals 15 residues. The CDR3 is CASSVGAGGYNEQFF. The CDR3 DNA sequence: TGTGCCAGCAGCGTAGGCGCGGGAGGTTATAATGAGCAGTTCTTC.

The chain combines TRBV9 with TRBJ2-7; the D gene is possibly TRBD2 (5 bases). Germline CDR1 is SGDLS and CDR2 is YYNGEE. V was pared by 0 bases and J by 2 bases, with 12 bases between. The CDR3 consists of 15 residues. CDR3: CASSVGSSGPYEQYF. The CDR3 DNA reads as TGTGCCAGCAGCGTAGGGAGCAGCGGACCCTACGAGCAGTACTTC. The whole variable domain, remainder taken from reference TRBV9 and TRBJ2-7, is DSGVTQTPKHLITATGQRVTLRCSPRSGDLSVYWYQQSLDQGLQFLIQYYNGEERAKGNILERFSAQQFPDLHSELNLSSLELGDSALYFCASSVGSSGPYEQYFGPGTRLTVT.

The gene calls are TRBV7-9 and TRBJ2-1, with TRBD1 matching 10 bases. Germline assignment: CDR1 SEHNR and CDR2 FQNEAQ (reference sequence). The CDR3 has 15 residues. The V and J ends lost 5 bases and 3 bases, in that order; junction bases with no gene match: 4. As DNA, the CDR3 is TGTGCCAGCAGCAAGACAGGGGGCGTCTACAATGAGCAGTTCTTC. Residues: CASSKTGGVYNEQFF. The full variable domain, rest sourced from reference TRBV7-9 and TRBJ2-1, is DTGVSQNPRHKITKRGQNVTFRCDPISEHNRLYWYRQTLGQGPEFLTYFQNEAQLEKSRLLSDRFSAERPKGSFSTLEIQRTEQGDSAMYLCASSKTGGVYNEQFFGPGTRLTVL.

This clone was recorded once. V usage is TRBV28 and J usage is TRBJ1-1; TRBD1 matches at 8 bases. V shed 8 bases and J 10 bases; nucleotides not matched to a gene: 9. Looked up from germline, CDR1 is MDHEN and CDR2 is SYDVKM. CDR3 length: 12 residues. CDR3 loop: CASGDRQIGAFF. The CDR3 DNA reads TGTGCCAGCGGGGACAGGCAAATCGGAGCTTTCTTT.

This clone was seen a single time. The gene calls are TRBV10-3 and TRBJ1-2, with TRBD1 as a possible D gene (6 bases). The CDR3 extends over 14 amino acids. Trimming took 2 bases from V and 10 from J, leaving 17 bases between them. Germline-derived CDR1 and CDR2 are ENHRY and SYGVKD. The CDR3 sequence: CAISERGGSSDYTF. In nucleotides, the CDR3 is TGTGCCATCAGTGAGCGGGGGGGCTCGAGTGACTACACCTTC.

The chain carries TRBV6-5 and TRBJ2-7; D perhaps matches TRBD1 (5 bases). The V end was cut by 0 bases, the J end by 5 bases, with 14 bases between. This CDR3 is built from 15 residues. Germline CDR1 is MNHEY and CDR2 is SVGAGI. CDR3 sequence (DNA): TGTGCCAGCAGTTACTCGGGCAGCCTCAGGGACGAGCAGTACGTC. As protein: CASSYSGSLRDEQYV.

J is TRBJ2-1 and V is TRBV2, with TRBD2 matching 13 bases. There are 15 residues in the CDR3. CDR1 and CDR2 from the germline V gene are SNHLY and FYNNEI. Trimming took 11 bases from V and 4 from J; bases not matched to a gene: 8. CDR3 nucleotides: TGTGCCGGGACTAGCGGGATGGGAAGGTACAATGAGCAGTTCTTC. Its translation: CAGTSGMGRYNEQFF.

On this clone itself: The same CDR3 also results from other DNA sequences found in this sample. V gene TRBV18 combines with J gene TRBJ2-1; D gene ambiguous. The germline CDR1 and CDR2 sequences are KGHSH and LQKENI. The length of the CDR3 is 16 residues. V lost 0 bases and J lost 0, with 9 bases in between. The CDR3 nucleotides are TGTGCCAGCTCACCACCCCGCGGTAGCTCCTACAATGAGCAGTTCTTC. Residues: CASSPPRGSSYNEQFF.

This rearrangement joins TRBV5-1 to TRBJ2-1, with TRBD2 matching 7 bases. V lost 0 bases to trimming and J lost 3 bases; unmatched junction nucleotides: 0. The CDR3 is 14 residues long. Germline V gene sequence: CDR1 SGHRS, CDR2 YFSETQ. CDR3 region: CASSLGDYYNEQFF. The CDR3 nucleotides read TGCGCCAGCAGCTTGGGGGACTACTACAATGAGCAGTTCTTC. The full variable domain, its missing parts supplied by reference TRBV5-1 and TRBJ2-1, is KAGVTQTPRYLIKTRGQQVTLSCSPISGHRSVSWYQQTPGQGLQFLFEYFSETQRNKGNFPGRFSGRQFSNSRSEMNVSTLELGDSALYLCASSLGDYYNEQFFGPGTRLTVL.

The genes are TRBV19 and TRBJ1-3; 8 bases fit TRBD1. Germline V gene data show CDR1 as LNHDA and CDR2 as SQIVND (reference sequence). The CDR3 is 13 amino acids. The trim removed 9 bases at V and 2 bases at J, leaving 3 bases unmatched. The CDR3 DNA follows: TGTGCCAGGGACAGGGTTGCTGGAAACACCATATATTTT. It translates to CARDRVAGNTIYF.

J is TRBJ2-2 and V is TRBV6-2 or TRBV6-3; 9 bases are a match to TRBD1. This CDR3 has 18 amino acids. Germline CDR1 is MNHEY and CDR2 is SVGEGT. Trimming at V came to 1 base and at J to 4 bases, leaving 10 bases not matched to a gene. The CDR3 here is CASSYFGQGLRGTGELFF. For the CDR3, the DNA is TGTGCCAGCAGTTACTTCGGACAGGGGCTGCGGGGCACCGGGGAGCTGTTTTTT.

The rearrangement joins TRBV7-9 to TRBJ2-1, with 14 nucleotides matching TRBD2. Germline CDR1 reads SEHNR; CDR2 reads FQNEAQ (reference sequence). The CDR3 consists of 19 residues. V lost 3 bases to trimming and J lost 8 bases; unmatched junction nucleotides: 15. The CDR3 spells CASSLKDGTSGSLAHEQFF. CDR3 bases: TGTGCCAGCAGCTTGAAGGATGGGACTAGCGGGAGTTTAGCGCATGAGCAGTTCTTC.

This clone occurred once. Other DNA sequences within the sample encode an identical CDR3. This sequence joins TRBV5-4 and TRBJ2-5, with TRBD1 as a possible D gene (6 bases). CDR1 is SGHNT, CDR2 YYREEE, per germline (reference sequence). This CDR3 has 14 amino acids. Deletions cut 4 bases from V and 2 bases from J, with 12 bases between. The CDR3 DNA reads TGTGCCAGCAGCAGTGGACAGCAACAAGAGACCCAGTACTTC. This codes for CASSSGQQQETQYF.